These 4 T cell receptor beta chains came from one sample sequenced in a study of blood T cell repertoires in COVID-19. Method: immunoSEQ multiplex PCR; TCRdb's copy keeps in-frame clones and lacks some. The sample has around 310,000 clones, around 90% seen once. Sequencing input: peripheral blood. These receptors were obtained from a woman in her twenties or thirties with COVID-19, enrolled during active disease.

CDR3 bases: TGTGCCAGCAGCTTAGGGGCCGGGGAGGCTTTCTTT. This codes for CASSLGAGEAFF. This chain connects TRBV7-2 to TRBJ1-1; D is unresolved. The CDR3 sequence is 12 residues long. The germline V and J ends were trimmed by 1 base and 11 bases, with 11 bases remaining between them. Per germline, CDR1 SGHTA and CDR2 FQGNSA.

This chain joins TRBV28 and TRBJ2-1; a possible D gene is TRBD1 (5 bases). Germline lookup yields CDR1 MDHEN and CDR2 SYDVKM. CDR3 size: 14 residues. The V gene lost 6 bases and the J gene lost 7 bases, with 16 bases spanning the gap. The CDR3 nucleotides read TGTGCCAGCAGAATCAGGGAACTAAGAAATGAGCAGTTCTTC. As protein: CASRIRELRNEQFF.

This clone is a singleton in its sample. CDR3 region: CASSGGQGSSYNEQFF. The CDR3 DNA reads as TGTGCCAGTAGTGGCGGACAGGGGAGCTCCTACAATGAGCAGTTCTTC. V gene TRBV19 combines with J gene TRBJ2-1; TRBD1 matches 9 bases. CDR3 size: 16 residues. The trim removed 5 bases at V and 0 bases at J, leaving 5 bases unmatched. Germline V gives CDR1 LNHDA, CDR2 SQIVND (reference sequence).

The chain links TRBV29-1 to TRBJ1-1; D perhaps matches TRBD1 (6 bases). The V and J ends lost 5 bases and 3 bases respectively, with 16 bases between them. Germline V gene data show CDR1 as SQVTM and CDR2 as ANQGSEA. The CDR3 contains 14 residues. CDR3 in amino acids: CSVTGSGEDTEAFF. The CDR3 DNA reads TGCAGCGTTACAGGGTCTGGTGAAGACACTGAAGCTTTCTTT.